This TCR beta chain was retrieved from a study of blood T cell repertoires in COVID-19. Profiled with immunoSEQ multiplex PCR; TCRdb holds only in-frame clones, not every one. Altogether some 140,000 clones are present, approximately 80% being singletons, with the ten largest covering approximately 30%. The germline V gene encodes CDR1 MDHEN and CDR2 SYDVKM. V shed 7 bases, J shed 1 base, and the junction held 6 bases outside the gene matches. CDR3 length: 14 residues. The sequencing sample was made of peripheral blood. This TCR came from a woman aged 55-69 years with acute or convalescent COVID-19. V gene TRBV28 combines with J gene TRBJ2-5, with TRBD1 matching over 7 bases. CDR3 DNA sequence: TGTGCCAGCACCCCGACAGGGAGCCAAGAGACCCAGTACTTC. Encoded protein: CASTPTGSQETQYF.